This T cell receptor (beta chain) was captured by sequencing in a study of CD8 T cells in ankylosing spondylitis (dated by TCRdb to 2017 to 2019). Regarding the research as a whole: The study set out to find disease-linked TCR variants by profiling T cell receptor beta repertoires in ankylosing spondylitis patients and healthy donors. The full study cohort was made up of under 30 ankylosing spondylitis patients and 108 healthy donors. Peripheral blood samples were taken, and synovial fluid was additionally collected from ankylosing spondylitis patients.

Based on the germline V gene (reference sequence), the CDR1 and CDR2 sequences are DFQATT and SNEGSKA. Counted from cysteine to phenylalanine, this CDR3 has 13 amino acids. Just the 39-base CDR3 DNA is kept, in frame starting at base 1. The germline ends are 10 bases apart after V is trimmed by 3 bases and J by 4 bases. Here is what the overall study found, with its caveats: A CD8+ phenotype was shown by the disease-linked clones, which were found at relatively low frequencies in peripheral blood. Some motif variants were previously reported in synovial fluid and blood of reactive arthritis patients, suggesting common disease-initiation mechanisms. Blood from ankylosing spondylitis patients appeared to be characterized by a TCR beta motif composed of several highly homologous amino acid variants. The disease-linked clones were reported to be significantly enriched in matched synovial fluid samples from ankylosing spondylitis patients.

The reads were generated on an Illumina HiSeq 2500. Quantitative 5'-RACE with molecular barcodes was used to prepare TCR beta libraries. The original pipeline was this. Disease-linked TCR variants were identified with a new computational method built on a probabilistic model of VDJ rearrangement. TCRdb reprocessed the public reads (quality trimming at Q25 with fastp, clone calling with MiXCR) and kept in-frame beta chains. Each CDR3 protein appears once, grouped with its most common genes and DNA. The V and J calls were not made by the authors but by TCRdb's processing. The sample includes about 540,000 distinct CDR3 sequences, with more than 9.5% observed a single time. In total, the top ten clones hold approximately 6.3% of the sample. The sample holds a few counts of this clonotype. It lacks a known antigen. Base qualities were left out, and no much larger clone turns up one base away.

The specimen sequenced was blood, either unsorted or a sorted T cell fraction (not recorded which). The TCR was taken from a male donor with ankylosing spondylitis. The chain is assembled from TRBV20-1 and TRBJ1-5, with no D gene named confidently. In nucleotides, the sequence is TGCAGTGCTAGCAACAGCCCAAATCAGCCCCAGCATTTT. Translated, this is CSASNSPNQPQHF.